The 21 T cell receptor delta chains below come from one sample, sequenced in a study of gamma delta lymphoproliferative disorders and STAT genes. The receptor sequences were amplified from genomic DNA of peripheral blood mononuclear cells. TCRdb ran CATT on the multiplex PCR reads. The table shows around 1,400 delta-chain clones, with around 0.84% occurring only once. Sequenced input: blood. These receptors all stem from a human donor in good health.

Of note for this clone: TCRdb pairs this DNA with a much larger clone's protein that differs at residue 21, likely a read error; the protein shown was translated from the DNA. V gene TRDV1 combines with J gene TRDJ3; the D gene is possibly TRDD2 (7 bases). CDR3 size: 24 residues. The germline CDR1 and CDR2 sequences are TSWWSYY and QGS. CDR3 region: CALGELSFFFLRTGSSWDTRLMFF. The CDR3 region has the DNA TGTGCTCTTGGGGAACTTTCCTTCTTTTTCCTACGTACTGGGAGCTCCTGGGACACCCGACTGATGTTTTTC.

Many counts were recorded for this clone. TCRdb pairs this DNA with a much larger clone's protein that differs at residue 4, likely a read error; the protein shown was translated from the DNA. The chain couples TRDV2 to TRDJ1; 13 bases fit TRDD3. The CDR3 is 17 amino acids. Germline CDR1 reads GEAIGNYY; CDR2 reads EKD. The V and J ends lost 5 bases and 0 bases, in that order; junction bases with no gene match: 8. This CDR3 is CACGVLLGDTHTDKLIF. The CDR3 DNA reads TGTGCCTGTGGCGTGCTACTGGGGGATACGCACACCGATAAACTCATCTTT.

This clone was picked up many times. Since a far larger clone is one base different, this is likely a read error. Other DNA sequences in this specimen translate into the identical CDR3. The chain recombines TRDV2 with TRDJ1, with TRDD3 matching 9 bases. V lost 3 bases to trimming and J lost 9 bases; unmatched junction nucleotides: 13. There are 15 residues in the CDR3. Germline CDR1 is GEAIGNYY and CDR2 is EKD. The CDR3 loop reads CACDPLGDGDAELIF. The CDR3 region has the DNA TGTGCCTGTGACCCGCTGGGGGATGGGGATGCGGAACTCATCTTT.

A few counts support this clone. A far larger clone is only one base removed, so a read error is likely. The chain uses TRDV1 and TRDJ1; 12 bases are a match to TRDD3. CDR1 is TSWWSYY and CDR2 is QGS in the germline V gene. This CDR3 spans 22 amino acids. The trim removed 5 bases at V and 3 bases at J, leaving 25 bases unmatched. The CDR3 DNA follows: TGTGCTCTTGGGAAAGGAGTGTGGGGAAAGTATCTGGGGGATACGCGGGCCGATAAACTCATCTTT. It codes for CALGKGVWGKYLGDTRADKLIF.

A few counts support this clone. This is likely an artifact of a read error, given a far larger clone one base away. Distinct nucleotide sequences in the sample also encode this CDR3. The chain uses TRDV2 and TRDJ1; 12 nucleotides match TRDD3. The germline gives CDR1 GEAIGNYY, CDR2 EKD. This CDR3 is built from 18 residues. This chain's CDR3 is CACDSVHLGDTFTDKLIF. CDR3 bases: TGTGCCTGTGACTCAGTCCATCTGGGGGATACGTTCACCGATAAGCTCATCTTT.

This clone has a count of ten or more. A far larger clone is just one base off, so this is likely a read error. The rearrangement joins TRDV2 to TRDJ1; D uncertain. Germline V CDR1 and CDR2: GEAIGNYY, EKD. CDR3 length: 15 amino acids. Trimming took 5 bases from V and 0 from J, leaving 15 bases between them. CDR3 residues: CACGRVGPYTDKLIF. The CDR3 bases are TGTGCCTGTGGCCGAGTTGGACCGTACACCGATAAACTCATCTTT.

Remarks on this clone: Given a far larger clone just one base away, this is likely a sequencing read error. Other DNA sequences from this sample encode an identical CDR3 as well. In DNA form, the CDR3 reads TGTGCCTGTGTAACTGGGGGGATATGGACTGATAAACTCATCTTT. It yields the protein CACVTGGIWTDKLIF. The chain links TRDV2 to TRDJ1; 8 nucleotides match TRDD3. V was pared by 5 bases and J by 5 bases, with 12 bases of the junction left unmatched. This CDR3 has 15 amino acids. Germline V gene sequence: CDR1 GEAIGNYY, CDR2 EKD.

This clone showed up many times. The likely explanation is a read error, given a far larger clone one base away. At the DNA level, this CDR3 is encoded by other sequences in the same sample as well. The V call is TRDV2, the J call TRDJ1; TRDD3 matches at 11 bases. This CDR3 has 17 residues. Per germline, CDR1 GEAIGNYY and CDR2 EKD. The V and J ends lost 0 bases and 0 bases, in that order; junction bases with no gene match: 5. The CDR3: CACDTLRLGDNTDKLIF. The CDR3 bases are TGTGCCTGTGACACCCTGCGACTGGGGGATAACACCGATAAACTCATCTTT.

This clone is judged hyperexpanded. The same CDR3 arises from other DNA sequences in this sample as well. This rearrangement joins TRDV2 to TRDJ1; 9 bases are a match to TRDD3. CDR1 and CDR2 (germline): GEAIGNYY, EKD. This CDR3 contains 15 residues. Germline trimming cut 0 bases from V and 4 bases from J; bases unmatched to any gene: 5. CDR3 residues: CACDTVGDIGDKLIF. In DNA form, the CDR3 reads TGTGCCTGTGACACCGTGGGGGATATCGGCGATAAACTCATCTTT.

This clone was seen a few times. TCRdb records a much larger clone's protein for this DNA, with a difference at residue 15 that likely arises from a read error; the protein given is the translation of the DNA. The rearrangement links TRDV2 to TRDJ1; TRDD3 matches 10 bases. The length of the CDR3 is 18 residues. Germline assignment: CDR1 GEAIGNYY and CDR2 EKD. CDR3 loop: CACDTVLVGDTYTDILIF. The CDR3 DNA sequence: TGTGCCTGTGACACCGTTTTGGTGGGGGATACCTACACCGATATACTCATCTTT.

This clone was counted only a few times. A read error likely explains why the TCRdb protein, taken from a much larger clone, differs from this DNA's translation at residue 16; the protein shown is translated from the DNA. The chain combines TRDV1 with TRDJ1; D is perhaps TRDD2 (6 bases). The germline CDR1 and CDR2 sequences are TSWWSYY and QGS. There are 18 residues in the CDR3. The CDR3 DNA reads as TGTGCTCTTGGGTTAAAACCTTCCGGTACGCACAGTGGCGATAAACCCATCTTT. Amino acids: CALGLKPSGTHSGDKPIF.

This clone was seen a handful of times. The translation of this DNA and the TCRdb protein of a much larger clone differ at residue 15, probably owing to a read error; the protein shown here is translated from the DNA. The chain links TRDV1 to TRDJ1, with D uncertain. Germline CDR1 and CDR2: TSWWSYY and QGS. This CDR3 has 19 residues. The CDR3 nucleotides read TGTGCTCTTGGGCCTTACCTGTACGTTTTGGTTCCGTACACCAATAAACTCATCTTT. Residues: CALGPYLYVLVPYTNKLIF.

To note about this clone: A far larger clone lies a single base away; this is likely a read error. The sample has other DNA sequences that encode this CDR3 too. This rearrangement joins TRDV1 to TRDJ1; TRDD3 matches at 8 bases. Germline V gene lookup returns CDR1 TSWWSYY and CDR2 QGS. This CDR3 has 24 residues. The CDR3: CALGEYLVANFITGGPKYTDKLIF. The CDR3 coding sequence is TGTGCCCTTGGGGAATATTTGGTCGCCAATTTCATAACTGGGGGCCCGAAGTACACCGATAAACTCATCTTT.

At least ten counts were recorded for this clone. A far more abundant clone sits one base away, making this likely a read error. CDR3 in DNA: TGTGCCTGTGACGCTATGAGCTCCTATGGAGCCAACTATTACACCGATAAACTCATCTTT. Protein: CACDAMSSYGANYYTDKLIF. The rearrangement links TRDV2 to TRDJ1; D may be TRDD2 (5 bases). The CDR3 length is 20 residues. Germline CDR1 reads GEAIGNYY; CDR2 reads EKD. V lost 3 bases, J lost 0 bases, and 28 bases lay in between.

Points on this clone: The likely explanation is a read error, given a far larger clone one base away. Other DNA sequences in the sample encode the same CDR3. The CDR3 protein is CACDVLLGDTHTDKLIF. The CDR3, as DNA: TGTGCCTGTGACGTGCTACTTGGGGATACGCACACCGATAAACTCATCTTT. The gene calls are TRDV2 and TRDJ1; 9 positions match TRDD3. CDR3 size: 17 residues. The germline V gene has CDR1 GEAIGNYY and CDR2 EKD. The junction had 10 bases not matched to a gene; V was cut back by 3 bases and J by 0 bases.

The table lists this clone with many counts. A far more abundant clone sits one base away, making this likely a read error. The gene calls are TRDV2 and TRDJ1; tentative D call: TRDD3 (6 bases). The V gene lost 0 bases and the J gene lost 2 bases, with 15 bases spanning the gap. CDR1 GEAIGNYY and CDR2 EKD come from the germline V gene. The CDR3 has 16 residues. CDR3 sequence: CACDTVGAQGTDKLIF. The CDR3 DNA reads as TGTGCCTGTGACACCGTGGGGGCCCAGGGAACCGATAAACTCATCTTT.

The J gene is TRDJ1, while no V gene call was made; TRDD3, the table's D call, lacks a check against the DNA. This CDR3 is built from 20 residues. CDR3 amino acids: CACDTIPTPVLGDQTDKLIF. CDR3 coding DNA: TGTGCCTGTGACACGATTCCTACCCCGGTACTGGGGGATCAGACCGATAAACTCATCTTT.

This clone showed up many times. With a far larger clone one base away, a read error is the likely cause. The chain is built from TRDV2 and TRDJ2, with D unclear. The length of the CDR3 is 13 residues. The V gene's germline CDR1 is GEAIGNYY and CDR2 EKD. Trimming pared 8 bases from V and 4 bases from J, leaving 13 bases between. CDR3 coding DNA: TGTGCCTCCCCTTATCTCCCGACAGCACAACTCTTCTTT. Protein sequence: CASPYLPTAQLFF.

This clone has a handful of counts. A far larger clone is one nucleotide away, so this likely arose from a read error. Additional DNA sequences in this sample encode the identical CDR3. The chain links TRDV2 to TRDJ2; weak D call: TRDD2 (5 bases). The V end was cut by 8 bases, the J end by 4 bases, with 13 bases between. Germline CDR1 and CDR2: GEAIGNYY and EKD. This CDR3 spans 13 amino acids. Written as DNA, the CDR3 is TGTGCCTCCTCTTATCTTCCGACAGCACAACTCTTCTTT. Translated: CASSYLPTAQLFF.

On this clone: A far larger clone is a single base away, which makes a read error likely. Additional DNA sequences in this sample encode the identical CDR3. This chain links TRDV1 with TRDJ3, with 8 bases fitting TRDD3. The V segment lost 1 base and the J segment 2 bases; nucleotides outside the gene matches: 25. Per germline, CDR1 TSWWSYY and CDR2 QGS. The length of the CDR3 is 25 residues. The CDR3 DNA is TGTGCTCTTGGGGAACATAGTATAGTGGGGGATCATGGGTTGGCTAAGACCTGGGACACCCGACAGATGTTTTTC. This gives the protein CALGEHSIVGDHGLAKTWDTRQMFF.

For this clone: The amino acid sequence in TCRdb belongs to a much larger clone and departs from this DNA's translation at residue 7, likely a sequencing read error; the sequence shown is translated from the DNA. The DNA for the CDR3 is TGTGCTCTTGGGGAACAGCTCCTACTGGGGGATACGTACACCGATAAACTCATCTTT. Protein: CALGEQLLLGDTYTDKLIF. This rearrangement joins TRDV1 to TRDJ1; 13 bases fit TRDD3. Germline V CDR1 and CDR2: TSWWSYY, QGS. This CDR3 is 19 amino acids long. V was clipped by 1 base and J by 0 bases; unmatched bases: 8.